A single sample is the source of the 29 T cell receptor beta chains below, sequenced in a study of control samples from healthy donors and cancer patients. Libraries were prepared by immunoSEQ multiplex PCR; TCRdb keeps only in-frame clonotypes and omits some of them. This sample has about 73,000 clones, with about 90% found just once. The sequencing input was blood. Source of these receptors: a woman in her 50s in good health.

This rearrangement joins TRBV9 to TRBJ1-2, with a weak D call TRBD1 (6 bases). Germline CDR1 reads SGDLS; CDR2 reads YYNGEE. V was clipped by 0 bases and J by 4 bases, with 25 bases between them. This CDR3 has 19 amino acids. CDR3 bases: TGTGCCAGCAGCGTAGCTCGAGGGGGACCTTCCCCTGGATTCTATGGCTACACCTTC. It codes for CASSVARGGPSPGFYGYTF.

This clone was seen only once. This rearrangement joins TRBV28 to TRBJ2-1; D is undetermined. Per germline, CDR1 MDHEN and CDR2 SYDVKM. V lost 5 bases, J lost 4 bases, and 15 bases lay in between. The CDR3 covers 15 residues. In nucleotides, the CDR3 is TGTGCCAGCAGTCTAGACCAACGGGCTTACAATGAGCAGTTCTTC. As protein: CASSLDQRAYNEQFF.

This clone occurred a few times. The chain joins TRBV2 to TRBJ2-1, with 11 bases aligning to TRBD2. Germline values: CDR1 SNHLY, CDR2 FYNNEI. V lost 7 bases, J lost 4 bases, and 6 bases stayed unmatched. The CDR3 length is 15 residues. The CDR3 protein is CASTKGLADYNEQFF. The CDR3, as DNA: TGTGCCAGCACTAAGGGACTAGCGGATTACAATGAGCAGTTCTTC.

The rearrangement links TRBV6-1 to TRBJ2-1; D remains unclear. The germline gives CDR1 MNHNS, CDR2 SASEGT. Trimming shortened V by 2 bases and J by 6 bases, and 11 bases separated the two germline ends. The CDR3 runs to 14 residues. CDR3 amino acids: CASSEMWSRNEQFF. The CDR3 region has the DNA TGTGCCAGCAGTGAAATGTGGAGTCGCAATGAGCAGTTCTTC.

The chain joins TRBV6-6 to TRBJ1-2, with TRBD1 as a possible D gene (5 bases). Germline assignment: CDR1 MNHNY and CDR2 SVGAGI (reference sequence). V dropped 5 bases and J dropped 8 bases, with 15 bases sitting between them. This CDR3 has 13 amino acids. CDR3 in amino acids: CASSQPGGSGYTF. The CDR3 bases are TGTGCCAGCAGTCAACCGGGGGGGTCGGGCTACACCTTC.

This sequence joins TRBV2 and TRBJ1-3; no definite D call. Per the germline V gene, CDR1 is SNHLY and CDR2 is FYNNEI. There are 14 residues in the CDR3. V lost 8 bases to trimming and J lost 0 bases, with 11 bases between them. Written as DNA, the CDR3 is TGTGCCAGCCTTTCGGGGAGCTCTGGAAACACCATATATTTT. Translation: CASLSGSSGNTIYF. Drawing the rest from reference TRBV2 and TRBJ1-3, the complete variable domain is EPEVTQTPSHQVTQMGQEVILRCVPISNHLYFYWYRQILGQKVEFLVSFYNNEISEKSEIFDDQFSVERPDGSNFTLKIRSTKLEDSAMYFCASLSGSSGNTIYFGEGSWLTVV.

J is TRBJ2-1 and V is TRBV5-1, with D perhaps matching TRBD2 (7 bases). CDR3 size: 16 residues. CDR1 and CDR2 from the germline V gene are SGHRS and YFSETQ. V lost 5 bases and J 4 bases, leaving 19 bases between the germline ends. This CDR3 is CASRRGAGVVYNEQFF. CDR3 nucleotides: TGCGCCAGCAGGAGGGGGGCGGGAGTGGTGTACAATGAGCAGTTCTTC.

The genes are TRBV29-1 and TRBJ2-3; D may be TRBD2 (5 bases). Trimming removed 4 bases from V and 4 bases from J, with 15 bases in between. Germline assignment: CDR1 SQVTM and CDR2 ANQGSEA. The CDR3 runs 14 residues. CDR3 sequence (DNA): TGCAGCGTTGTAGAGGGAGCTAGGGCAGATACGCAGTATTTT. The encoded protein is CSVVEGARADTQYF.

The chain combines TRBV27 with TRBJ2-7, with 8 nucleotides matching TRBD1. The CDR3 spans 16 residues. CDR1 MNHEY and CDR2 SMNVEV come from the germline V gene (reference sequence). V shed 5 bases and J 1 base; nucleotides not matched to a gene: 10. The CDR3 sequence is CASSHGPGTGSYEQYF. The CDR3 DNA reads TGTGCCAGCAGTCATGGCCCGGGGACAGGTTCCTACGAGCAGTACTTC.

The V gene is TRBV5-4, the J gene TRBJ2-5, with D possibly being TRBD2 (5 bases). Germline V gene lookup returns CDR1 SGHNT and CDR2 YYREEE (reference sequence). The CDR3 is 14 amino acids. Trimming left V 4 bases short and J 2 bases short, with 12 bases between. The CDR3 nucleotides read TGTGCCAGCAGCGGCGGGTACAGACAAGAGACCCAGTACTTC. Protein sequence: CASSGGYRQETQYF. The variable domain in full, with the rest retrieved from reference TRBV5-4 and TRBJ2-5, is ETGVTQSPTHLIKTRGQQVTLRCSSQSGHNTVSWYQQALGQGPQFIFQYYREEENGRGNFPPRFSGLQFPNYSSELNVNALELDDSALYLCASSGGYRQETQYFGPGTRLLVL.

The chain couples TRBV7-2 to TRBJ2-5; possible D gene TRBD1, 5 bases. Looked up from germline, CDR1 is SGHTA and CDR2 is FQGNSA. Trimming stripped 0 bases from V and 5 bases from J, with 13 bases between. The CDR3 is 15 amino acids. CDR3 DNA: TGTGCCAGCAGCTTAGCCCTCCGGCCAGGGGAGACCCAGTACTTC. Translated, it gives CASSLALRPGETQYF.

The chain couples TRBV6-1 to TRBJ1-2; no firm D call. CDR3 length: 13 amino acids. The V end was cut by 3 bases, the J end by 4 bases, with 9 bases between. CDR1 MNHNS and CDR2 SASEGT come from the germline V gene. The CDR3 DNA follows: TGTGCCAGCAGTGAGACACAGTCCTATGGCTACACCTTC. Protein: CASSETQSYGYTF.

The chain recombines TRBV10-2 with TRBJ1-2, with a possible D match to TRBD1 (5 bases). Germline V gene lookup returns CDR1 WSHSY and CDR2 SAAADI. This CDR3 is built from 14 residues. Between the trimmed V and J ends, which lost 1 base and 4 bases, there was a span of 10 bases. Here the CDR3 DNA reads TGCGCCAGCAGTGAGTTTCAGGGTGGCTATGGCTACACCTTC. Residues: CASSEFQGGYGYTF.

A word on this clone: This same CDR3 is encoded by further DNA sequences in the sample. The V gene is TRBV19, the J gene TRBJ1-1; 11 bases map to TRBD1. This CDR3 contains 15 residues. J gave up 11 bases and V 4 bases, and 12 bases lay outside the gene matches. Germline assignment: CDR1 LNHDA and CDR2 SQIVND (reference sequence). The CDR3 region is CASSNSGTGGLRAFF. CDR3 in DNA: TGTGCCAGTAGTAACTCCGGGACAGGGGGTTTACGGGCTTTCTTT.

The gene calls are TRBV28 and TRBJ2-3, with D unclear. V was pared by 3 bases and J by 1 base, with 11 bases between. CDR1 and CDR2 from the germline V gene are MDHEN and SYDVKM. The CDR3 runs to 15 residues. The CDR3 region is CASSFGLHGTDTQYF. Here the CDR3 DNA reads TGTGCCAGCAGTTTTGGATTGCATGGCACAGATACGCAGTATTTT.

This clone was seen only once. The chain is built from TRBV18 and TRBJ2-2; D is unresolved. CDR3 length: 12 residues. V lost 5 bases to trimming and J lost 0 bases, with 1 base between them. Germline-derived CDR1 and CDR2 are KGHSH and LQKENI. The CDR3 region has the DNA TGTGCCAGCTCATCGAACACCGGGGAGCTGTTTTTT. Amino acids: CASSSNTGELFF.

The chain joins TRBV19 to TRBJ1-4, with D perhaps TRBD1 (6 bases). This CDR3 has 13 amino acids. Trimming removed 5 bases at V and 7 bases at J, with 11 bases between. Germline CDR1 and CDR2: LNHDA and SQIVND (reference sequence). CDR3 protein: CASSGQGTEKLFF. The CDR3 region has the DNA TGTGCCAGTAGTGGCCAGGGGACTGAAAAACTGTTTTTT.

The CDR3 loop is CASSPRQGRYEQYF. The DNA for the CDR3 is TGCGCCAGCAGTCCGAGACAGGGAAGGTACGAGCAGTACTTC. The chain is built from TRBV5-1 and TRBJ2-7, with 7 positions matching TRBD1. Germline-derived CDR1 and CDR2 are SGHRS and YFSETQ. J gave up 4 bases and V 5 bases, and 9 bases lay outside the gene matches. This CDR3 spans 14 amino acids.

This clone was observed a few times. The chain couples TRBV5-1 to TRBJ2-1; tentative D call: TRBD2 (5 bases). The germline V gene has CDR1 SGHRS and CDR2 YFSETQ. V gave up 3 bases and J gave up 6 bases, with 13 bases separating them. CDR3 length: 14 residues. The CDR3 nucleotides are TGCGCCAGCAGCTCCATGACTACATCCAATGAGCAGTTCTTC. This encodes CASSSMTTSNEQFF.

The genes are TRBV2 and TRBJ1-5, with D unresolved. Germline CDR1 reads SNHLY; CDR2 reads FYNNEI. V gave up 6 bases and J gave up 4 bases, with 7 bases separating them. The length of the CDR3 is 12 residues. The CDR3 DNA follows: TGTGCCAGCAGGAAGGCTAATCAGCCCCAGCATTTT. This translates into CASRKANQPQHF.

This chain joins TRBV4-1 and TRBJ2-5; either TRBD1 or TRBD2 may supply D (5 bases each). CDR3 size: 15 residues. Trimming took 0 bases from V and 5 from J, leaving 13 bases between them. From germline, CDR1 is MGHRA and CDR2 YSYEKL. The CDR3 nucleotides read TGCGCCAGCAGCCAAGAGCAAAGGGGCGGGGAGACCCAGTACTTC. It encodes CASSQEQRGGETQYF.

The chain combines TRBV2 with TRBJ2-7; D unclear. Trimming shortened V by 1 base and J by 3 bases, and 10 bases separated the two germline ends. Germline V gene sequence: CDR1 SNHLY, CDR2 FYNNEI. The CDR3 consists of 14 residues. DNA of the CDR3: TGTGCCAGCAGTGAAGGGGCTTTGGACTACGAGCAGTACTTC. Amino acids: CASSEGALDYEQYF.

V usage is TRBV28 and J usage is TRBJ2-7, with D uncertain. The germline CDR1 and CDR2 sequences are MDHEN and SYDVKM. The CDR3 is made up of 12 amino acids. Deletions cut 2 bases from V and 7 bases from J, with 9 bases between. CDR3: CASSLALGEQYF. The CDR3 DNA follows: TGTGCCAGCAGTTTAGCACTGGGGGAGCAGTACTTC.

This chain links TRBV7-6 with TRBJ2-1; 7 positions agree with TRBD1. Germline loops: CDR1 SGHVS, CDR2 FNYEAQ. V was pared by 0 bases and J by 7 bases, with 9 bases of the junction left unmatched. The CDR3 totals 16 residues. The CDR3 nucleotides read TGTGCCAGCAGCTTAGCGCCAACAGGGGTGGGAAATGAGCAGTTCTTC. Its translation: CASSLAPTGVGNEQFF.

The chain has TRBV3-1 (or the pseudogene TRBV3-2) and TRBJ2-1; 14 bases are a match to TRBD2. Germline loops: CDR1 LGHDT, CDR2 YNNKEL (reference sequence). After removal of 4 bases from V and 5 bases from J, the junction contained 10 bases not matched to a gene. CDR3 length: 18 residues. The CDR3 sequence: CASSRKGLAGGSNNEQFF. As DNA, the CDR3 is TGTGCCAGCAGCCGGAAAGGACTAGCGGGAGGAAGCAACAATGAGCAGTTCTTC.

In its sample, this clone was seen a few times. The DNA for the CDR3 is TGTGCCAGCAGCTTAGGAGCGGGGCTAGCCAAAAACATTCAGTACTTC. Translating gives CASSLGAGLAKNIQYF. The chain carries TRBV7-9 and TRBJ2-4, with 7 bases identical to TRBD2. The V gene end was trimmed by 1 base and the J gene end by 0 bases; junction bases not matched to a gene: 3. Germline CDR1 and CDR2: SEHNR and FQNEAQ (reference sequence). The CDR3 sequence is 16 residues long.

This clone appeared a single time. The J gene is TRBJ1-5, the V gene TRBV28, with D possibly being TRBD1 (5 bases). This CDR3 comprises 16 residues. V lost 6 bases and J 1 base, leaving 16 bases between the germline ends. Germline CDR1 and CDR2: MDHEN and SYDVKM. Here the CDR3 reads CASSLLSGRSNQPQHF. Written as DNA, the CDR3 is TGTGCCAGCAGCTTACTCTCGGGACGGAGCAATCAGCCCCAGCATTTT.

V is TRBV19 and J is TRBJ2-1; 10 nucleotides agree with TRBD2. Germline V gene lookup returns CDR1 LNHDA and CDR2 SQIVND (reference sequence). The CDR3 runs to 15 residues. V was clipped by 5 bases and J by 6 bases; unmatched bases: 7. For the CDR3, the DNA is TGTGCCAGTAGTCCAATAGCGGGAGGTAGCAATGAGCAGTTCTTC. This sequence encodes CASSPIAGGSNEQFF.

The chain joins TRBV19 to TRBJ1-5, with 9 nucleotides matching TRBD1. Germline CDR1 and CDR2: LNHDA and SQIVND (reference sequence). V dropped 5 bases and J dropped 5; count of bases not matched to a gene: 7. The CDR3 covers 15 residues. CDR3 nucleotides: TGTGCCAGTAGTCGGACAGGGGATGTTTATCAGCCCCAGCATTTT. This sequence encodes CASSRTGDVYQPQHF.